The T cell receptor (beta chain) described here comes from a study of graft-versus-host responses after intestinal transplantation. As for the study in general: Each of the recipients got a multivisceral, liver-intestinal, or isolated intestinal transplant. Following induction with anti-thymocyte globulin, all recipients were given tacrolimus and steroids for around three years. Study results and caveats: High graft-versus-host to host-versus-graft clonal ratios were seen in allografts of patients with graft-donor T cell macrochimerism. The marrow of recipients harbored GvH clones, and ileum or blood showed some of them first.

CDR1 and CDR2 (germline): MRHNA, SNTAGT. The CDR3 is made up of 15 amino acids. V was shortened by 4 bases and J by 2 bases, with 14 bases between the two germline ends. This table comes from immunoSEQ multiplex PCR, and its TCRdb copy is limited to in-frame clones, with some not included. The profile shows over 8,000 clones, almost 70% of them singletons. Processing was applied to graft tissue in order to liberate intraepithelial and lamina propria lymphocytes. About this clone: Its antigen is as yet unknown.

The chain links TRBV6-4 to TRBJ1-2; tentatively, D is TRBD1 (6 bases). The clonotype comes from a human patient who received an intestinal transplant, so some T cells may come from the graft donor. The material sequenced was ileum tissue, taken 450 to 470 days after transplant. As DNA, the CDR3 is TGTGCCAGCAGTGCCACCCAGACAGGAAACTATGGCTACACCTTC. Translating it yields CASSATQTGNYGYTF.